The clone carrying this TCR beta chain was counted ten times or more. Described time point: pre-sensitization, week 0. Treatment described: therapeutic diphenylcyclopropenone sensitization with weekly scalp DPC. Unfractionated whole blood was the source from which total RNA was extracted. The sample belongs to a study of human T cells and chemical hapten exposure. A single record per CDR3 protein comes from TCRdb applying MiXCR to the RACE reads. This sample has roughly 36,000 distinct CDR3 sequences, with around 10% found just once. Per the germline V gene, CDR1 is WSHSY and CDR2 is SAAADI. With V trimmed by 4 bases and J by 4 bases, 6 bases remained unmatched. This CDR3 is built from 15 residues.

Sequencing was performed on whole blood, taken in connection with sensitization to the hapten diphenylcyclopropenone (DPC). This sequence joins TRBV10-2 and TRBJ2-2, with 7 bases that match TRBD2. This receptor was taken from a man between 45 and 60 years old with alopecia areata. Some clones in this sample may be carry-over from other donors' samples. The CDR3 spells CASSVRAGATGELFF. CDR3 nucleotides: TGCGCCAGCAGTGTTCGTGCGGGAGCCACCGGGGAGCTGTTTTTT.